This TCR beta chain is from a study of cytomegalovirus exposure and HLA in healthy donors. Study-level background: Membership in the Caucasian-associated ancestry cluster was found for about four fifths of around 380 genotyped donors.

Regarding this clone: Its target is unknown.

The CDR3 is 14 amino acids. CDR1 is MNHEY and CDR2 is SMNVEV in the germline V gene (reference sequence). Trimming took off 5 bases at V and 6 bases at J, with 16 bases between the two ends. Whole-study results and caveats: Indistinguishable V segments such as TRBV6-2 and TRBV6-3 were excluded.

This PCR relied on a set of 60 Vbeta primers and 13 Jbeta primers. TCRdb's table, derived via immunoSEQ multiplex PCR, lists solely in-frame clones and lacks some. This sample has roughly 86,000 clones, with roughly 67% found just once. The rearrangement uses TRBV27 and TRBJ1-2; a possible D gene is TRBD1 (6 bases). The specimen sequenced was PBMCs. This clonotype was sampled from a woman aged 45-60 years in good health and CMV-seropositive. Written as DNA, the CDR3 is TGTGCCAGCAGTCATTACGCAGGGGACCATGGCTACACCTTC. Translated: CASSHYAGDHGYTF.